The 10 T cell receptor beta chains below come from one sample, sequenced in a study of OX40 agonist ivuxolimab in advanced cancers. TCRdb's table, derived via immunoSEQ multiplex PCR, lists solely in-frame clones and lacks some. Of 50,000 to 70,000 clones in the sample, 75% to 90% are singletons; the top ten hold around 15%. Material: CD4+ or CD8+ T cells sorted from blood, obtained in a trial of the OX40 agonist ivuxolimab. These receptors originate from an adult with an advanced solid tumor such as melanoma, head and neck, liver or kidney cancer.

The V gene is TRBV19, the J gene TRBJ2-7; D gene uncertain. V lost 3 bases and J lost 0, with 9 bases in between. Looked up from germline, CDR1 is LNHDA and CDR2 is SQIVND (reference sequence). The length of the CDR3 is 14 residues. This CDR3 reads CASSMIGSSYEQYF. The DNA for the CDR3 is TGTGCCAGTAGTATGATTGGAAGCTCCTACGAGCAGTACTTC.

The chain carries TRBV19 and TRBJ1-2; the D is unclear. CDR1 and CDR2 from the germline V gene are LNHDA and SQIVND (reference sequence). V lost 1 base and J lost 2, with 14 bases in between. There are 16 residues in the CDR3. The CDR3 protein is CASSIGSRGLNYGYTF. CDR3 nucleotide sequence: TGTGCCAGTAGTATAGGTTCGCGGGGTTTGAACTATGGCTACACCTTC. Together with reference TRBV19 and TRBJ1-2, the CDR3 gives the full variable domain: DGGITQSPKYLFRKEGQNVTLSCEQNLNHDAMYWYRQDPGQGLRLIYYSQIVNDFQKGDIAEGYSVSREKKESFPLTVTSAQKNPTAFYLCASSIGSRGLNYGYTFGSGTRLTVV.

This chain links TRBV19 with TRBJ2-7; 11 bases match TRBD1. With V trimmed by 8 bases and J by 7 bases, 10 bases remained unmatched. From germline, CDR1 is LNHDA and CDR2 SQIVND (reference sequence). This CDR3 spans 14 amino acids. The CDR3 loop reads CASSKDRGPREQYF. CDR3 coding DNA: TGTGCCAGTTCAAAGGACAGGGGGCCGAGGGAGCAGTACTTC. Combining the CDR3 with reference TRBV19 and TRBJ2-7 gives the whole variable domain DGGITQSPKYLFRKEGQNVTLSCEQNLNHDAMYWYRQDPGQGLRLIYYSQIVNDFQKGDIAEGYSVSREKKESFPLTVTSAQKNPTAFYLCASSKDRGPREQYFGPGTRLTVT.

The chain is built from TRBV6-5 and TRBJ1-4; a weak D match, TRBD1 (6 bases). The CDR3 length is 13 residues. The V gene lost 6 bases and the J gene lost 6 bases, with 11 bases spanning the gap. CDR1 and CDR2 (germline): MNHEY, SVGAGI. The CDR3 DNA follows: TGTGCCAGCAGCTACAGGGTCGATGAAAAACTGTTTTTT. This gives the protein CASSYRVDEKLFF.

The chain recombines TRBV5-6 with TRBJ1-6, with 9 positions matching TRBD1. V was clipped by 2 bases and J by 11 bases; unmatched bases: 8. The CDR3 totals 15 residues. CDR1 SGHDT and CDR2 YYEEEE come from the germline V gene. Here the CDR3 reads CASSLGTGGFAPLHF. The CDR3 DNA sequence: TGTGCCAGCAGCTTAGGAACAGGGGGCTTTGCACCCCTCCACTTT.

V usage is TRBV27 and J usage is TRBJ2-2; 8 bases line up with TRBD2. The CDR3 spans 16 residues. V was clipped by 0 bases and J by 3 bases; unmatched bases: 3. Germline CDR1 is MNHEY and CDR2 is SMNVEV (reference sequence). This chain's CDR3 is CASSLSRTSYTGELFF. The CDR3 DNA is TGTGCCAGCAGTTTATCTAGGACTAGCTACACCGGGGAGCTGTTTTTT.

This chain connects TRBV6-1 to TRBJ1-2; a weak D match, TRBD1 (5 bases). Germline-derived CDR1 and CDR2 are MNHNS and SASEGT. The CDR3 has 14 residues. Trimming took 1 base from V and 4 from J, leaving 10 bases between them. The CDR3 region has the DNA TGTGCCAGCAGTGAAGTAAGGACAAGCTATGGCTACACCTTC. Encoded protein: CASSEVRTSYGYTF.

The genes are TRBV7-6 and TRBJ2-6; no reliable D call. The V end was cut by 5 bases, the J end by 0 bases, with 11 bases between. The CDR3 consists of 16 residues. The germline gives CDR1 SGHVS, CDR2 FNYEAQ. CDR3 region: CASSPTPSSGANVLTF. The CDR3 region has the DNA TGTGCCAGCAGCCCGACCCCTAGCTCTGGGGCCAACGTCCTGACTTTC.

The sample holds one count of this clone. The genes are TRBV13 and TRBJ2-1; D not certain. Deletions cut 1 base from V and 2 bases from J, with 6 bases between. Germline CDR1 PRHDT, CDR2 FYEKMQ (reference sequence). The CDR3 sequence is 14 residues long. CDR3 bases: TGTGCCAGCAGCTTAGTCTCGACCTACAATGAGCAGTTCTTC. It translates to CASSLVSTYNEQFF.

CDR3 coding DNA: TGTGCCAGCAGCAAGCGGGAACCGGGCTACAATGAGCAGTTCTTC. Translation: CASSKREPGYNEQFF. This sequence joins TRBV7-6 and TRBJ2-1; TRBD2 matches at 7 bases. V gave up 5 bases and J gave up 3 bases; unmatched junction bases: 7. The V gene's germline CDR1 is SGHVS and CDR2 FNYEAQ. The CDR3 extends over 15 amino acids.